These T cell receptor beta chains were read from a single sample in a study of shared clonotypes between healthy human individuals. Sequencing used immunoSEQ multiplex PCR; TCRdb keeps in-frame clones, though not all of them. Here the sample spans about 1.1 million clones, 78% being singletons. Source material: memory CD4+ T cells from PBMCs. The receptors here all came from a man between 18 and 29 years old in good health. Some clones in this sample may be carry-over from other donors' samples. CDR3s include the opening cysteine and the closing phenylalanine or tryptophan. A D gene is named only where the DNA matches it firmly. Some rows mark clone size as missing; the rest say once, few, many or name a class of expanded clone.

V,D,size,J,DNA,CDR3
TRBV13,TRBD1,many,TRBJ2-5,TGTGCCAGCAGCTACAGGACAGGGGCTCAAGAGACCCAGTACTTC,CASSYRTGAQETQYF
TRBV2,NA,few,TRBJ1-4,TGTGCCAGCAGTGAACGTGGGGAAAAACTGTTTTTT,CASSERGEKLFF
TRBV7-3,TRBD1,NA,TRBJ1-2,TGTGCCAGCAGCCCCACAGTAGGACAGGCTTCAGCTGGCTACACCTTC,CASSPTVGQASAGYTF
TRBV29-1,NA,NA,TRBJ1-2,TGCAGCGTTGAAGACAGGGATACCTATGGCTACACCTTC,CSVEDRDTYGYTF
TRBV5-6,TRBD1,NA,TRBJ1-4,TGTGCCAGCAGTGCGGGACAGGGGGCAACTAATGAAAAACTGTTTTTT,CASSAGQGATNEKLFF
TRBV5-6,TRBD1,NA,TRBJ2-1,TGTGCCAGCAGCGCCGGGACAGGGGGCTACAATGAGCAGTTCTTC,CASSAGTGGYNEQFF
TRBV5-1,TRBD2,many,TRBJ2-2,TGCGCCAGCAGCGTGGCTCGACTAGCGGAATTCACCGGGGAGCTGTTTTTT,CASSVARLAEFTGELFF
TRBV28,NA,NA,TRBJ2-7,TGTGCCAGCAGTTTGGACGCCCTCGGGGCCTACGAGCAGTACTTC,CASSLDALGAYEQYF
TRBV27,NA,NA,TRBJ2-7,TGTGCCAGCAGTCTGAGACTAGTAAGGGGCAACGAGCAGTACTTC,CASSLRLVRGNEQYF
TRBV10-3,NA,NA,TRBJ2-5,TGTGCCATCAGTGAGTCAGAGACCCAGTACTTC,CAISESETQYF
TRBV28,NA,NA,TRBJ1-2,TGTGTGACGGCCGGTACTAACTATGGCTACACCTTC,CVTAGTNYGYTF
TRBV28,TRBD2,NA,TRBJ2-3,TGTGCCAGCAGTTTGGGGCTAGCGGGAGTTTCGGATACGCAGTATTTT,CASSLGLAGVSDTQYF
TRBV6-1,NA,NA,TRBJ2-7,TGTGCCAGCAGTGAACAGGGGGGATACGAGCAGTACTTC,CASSEQGGYEQYF
TRBV28,TRBD1,NA,TRBJ2-1,TGTGCCAGCAGCCCCCCGGGCCAGACAGGGGTAAACTTCTTC,CASSPPGQTGVNFF
TRBV29-1,NA,NA,TRBJ2-3,TGCAGCGTTGTAGGGGCCTGGGGGGCAGATACGCAGTATTTT,CSVVGAWGADTQYF
TRBV30,NA,few,TRBJ2-7,TGTGCCTGGAGTCGCACCCGGGGGCGCCTGTACGAGCAGTACTTC,CAWSRTRGRLYEQYF
TRBV30,NA,NA,TRBJ2-1,TGTGCCTGGGACCTACTAGGCTACAATGAGCAGTTCTTC,CAWDLLGYNEQFF
TRBV5-1,NA,NA,TRBJ2-2,TGCGCCAGCAGCCCCCGGTCAGGGAAGAGAACCGGGGAGCTGTTTTTT,CASSPRSGKRTGELFF
TRBV4-1,NA,NA,TRBJ1-4,TGCGCCAGCAGCCAAGCGGGACATAACACCCTTTCAACTAATGAAAAACTGTTTTTT,CASSQAGHNTLSTNEKLFF
TRBV28,NA,NA,TRBJ1-2,TGTGCCAGCAGTCCCCCTGTCATAAACTATGGCTACACCTTC,CASSPPVINYGYTF
TRBV7-3,TRBD1,NA,TRBJ1-2,TGTGCCAGCAGCTTAGACAGGGGAGGTAGTGGCTACACCTTC,CASSLDRGGSGYTF
TRBV5-1,NA,NA,TRBJ2-3,TGCGCCAGCAGCTTTTTAGGGTTAGACACAGATACGCAGTATTTT,CASSFLGLDTDTQYF
TRBV5-1,TRBD2,NA,TRBJ2-4,TGCGCCAGCAGCTCGACTAGCGGGAGTGACATTCAGTACTTC,CASSSTSGSDIQYF
TRBV28,NA,NA,TRBJ1-2,TGTGCCAACTCCAGGTCGTCTAACTATGGCTACACCTTC,CANSRSSNYGYTF
TRBV15,TRBD2,few,TRBJ2-1,TGTGCCACCAGCAGAGGAGCGGGAGTGCTTAATGAGCAGTTCTTC,CATSRGAGVLNEQFF
TRBV5-1,NA,few,TRBJ1-5,TGCGCCAGCAGCTTGGACGGCTCTCAGCCCCAGCATTTT,CASSLDGSQPQHF
TRBV4-2,TRBD2,once,TRBJ2-3,TGTGCCAGCAGCCTGCTAGCGGACGTGAGCACAGATACGCAGTATTTT,CASSLLADVSTDTQYF
TRBV28,NA,NA,TRBJ1-4,TGTGCCAGCAGGCCGGTTCGGGCGGCTAATGAAAAACTGTTTTTT,CASRPVRAANEKLFF
TRBV28,TRBD2,NA,TRBJ2-1,TGTGCCAGCACCCTTAGCGGGAGTCCCGACAATGAGCAGTTCTTC,CASTLSGSPDNEQFF
TRBV6-6,TRBD1,NA,TRBJ2-3,TGTGCCAGCAGTGTCGGGACAGGGAACACAGATACGCAGTATTTT,CASSVGTGNTDTQYF
TRBV28,TRBD1,NA,TRBJ1-5,TGTGCCAGCAGTGTCCCGGGACAGGGATACAATCAGCCCCAGCATTTT,CASSVPGQGYNQPQHF
TRBV28,NA,NA,TRBJ2-7,TGTGCCAGCAGTCCCCCGACGGGACGACCCTACGAGCAGTACTTC,CASSPPTGRPYEQYF
TRBV5-1,TRBD1,NA,TRBJ2-7,TGCGCCAGCAGCTGGGGGACAGCAGTCTCCTACGAGCAGTACTTC,CASSWGTAVSYEQYF